This entry features one T cell receptor beta chain sequence. As yet, its antigen is unknown. The sample is drawn from a study of T-cell memory formation after mild COVID-19. In the study overall: The study found TCR clusters largely donor specific. Notes on the study in general: Some clones that responded turned up in pre-infection memory, which suggests that cross-reactive memory joined in. Day 15 to 85 contractors were CD4/CD8 balanced; later expanders leaned CD4+. CD8+ contracting clones occupied EMRA, while CD4+ ones occupied mainly CM and EM.

This CDR3 has 15 residues. Germline assignment: CDR1 SGHRS and CDR2 YFSETQ. Trimming took off 3 bases at V and 2 bases at J, with 12 bases between the two ends. TCRdb analysed the 5' RACE reads with MiXCR anew, one entry per CDR3 protein. The sample consists of roughly 40,000 distinct CDR3 sequences, approximately 6.8% of them appearing once. The sequence was obtained from a man younger than 30 who had mild COVID-19 (a few samples of this study predate the infection). Cell type and time point are not known. The genes are TRBV5-1 and TRBJ1-3; D call uncertain. Sequencing was done on a sample of PBMCs or a T cell subset sorted from them (not recorded which). Here the CDR3 DNA reads TGCGCCAGCAGCTCATCGGGAAATACTGGAAACACCATATATTTT. Amino acids: CASSSSGNTGNTIYF. Supplemented by reference TRBV5-1 and TRBJ1-3, the full variable domain reads KAGVTQTPRYLIKTRGQQVTLSCSPISGHRSVSWYQQTPGQGLQFLFEYFSETQRNKGNFPGRFSGRQFSNSRSEMNVSTLELGDSALYLCASSSSGNTGNTIYFGEGSWLTVV.